Listed below are T cell receptor beta chains from one sample, sequenced in a study of T cell responses to AZD1222 COVID-19 vaccine. Assay: immunoSEQ multiplex PCR; the TCRdb copy retains only in-frame clones and omits some. The table records around 99,000 clones, just over 90% of them present only once. Sample: peripheral blood, taken on day 0 of AZD1222 vaccination. These receptors were obtained from an adult in good health. The conserved cysteine and the conserved F or W are not part of the CDR3 here. The D gene is left open where the match is weak.

ASKKGGGLGYGYT	TRBV6-5	TRBJ1-2	NA
ASRPEGRTNYGYT	TRBV28	TRBJ1-2	NA
AWSGPGLPYGYT	TRBV30	TRBJ1-2	NA
ASSLGVAEYGYT	TRBV11-2	TRBJ1-2	NA
ASSSRDKSSYEQY	TRBV6-6	TRBJ2-7	NA
ASSQDPLTNSPLH	TRBV4-1	TRBJ1-6	NA
ASGITNTEAF	TRBV19	TRBJ1-1	NA
ASSQAGSAKNIQY	TRBV3-1/TRBV3-2	TRBJ2-4	NA
ASSQASGNTIY	TRBV5-6	TRBJ1-3	NA
ASSYGIKEIQPQH	TRBV5-8	TRBJ1-5	NA
ASSLAGTASGNTIY	TRBV5-5	TRBJ1-3	NA
AWSEGLARTQY	TRBV30	TRBJ2-3	NA
ASSQDGAGGD	TRBV3-1/TRBV3-2	TRBJ1-2	TRBD1
ASSPLSRGRDTEAF	TRBV11-2	TRBJ1-1	NA
ASSRGLGRETQY	TRBV5-1	TRBJ2-5	NA
ASSTAGTGVLNEQF	TRBV5-1	TRBJ2-1	TRBD1
ASSRTGDTEAF	TRBV7-8	TRBJ1-1	TRBD1
ASSSNQKTGAEAF	TRBV5-1	TRBJ1-1	TRBD1
ASSSRQLGSNQPQH	TRBV5-6	TRBJ1-5	NA
AISESTSGGANEQF	TRBV10-3	TRBJ2-1	TRBD2
ASSEEGNLGYT	TRBV7-8	TRBJ1-2	NA
ATRDRGFGTNEKLF	TRBV28	TRBJ1-4	TRBD1
ASSLYLEYNSPLH	TRBV27	TRBJ1-6	NA
ASSIRGDTQY	TRBV5-5	TRBJ2-3	NA
ASSSGTLTYEQY	TRBV6-5	TRBJ2-7	NA
ASSIGGRGYTGELF	TRBV19	TRBJ2-2	NA
AWTGALLASSTDTQY	TRBV30	TRBJ2-3	NA
ASSRLAGGQETQY	TRBV6-4	TRBJ2-5	TRBD2
ASSEDPMAKNIQY	TRBV6-1	TRBJ2-4	NA
ASSSTGGSYNEQF	TRBV7-8	TRBJ2-1	TRBD1
ASSPEGRANTGELF	TRBV4-3	TRBJ2-2	TRBD2
ASRGQDEAF	TRBV12-3/TRBV12-4	TRBJ1-1	NA
ASSWGSNYGYT	TRBV11-1	TRBJ1-2	NA
ASSLVLGLVGDTEAF	TRBV11-2	TRBJ1-1	NA
ASSQWVGRGPGELF	TRBV4-3	TRBJ2-2	NA
ASWAPSSYNEQF	TRBV28	TRBJ2-1	NA
ASRDGYYSNQPQH	TRBV6-5	TRBJ1-5	NA
ASSPNLTGTGGGNSPLH	TRBV18	TRBJ1-6	TRBD1
ASSLGSGDEQF	TRBV5-1	TRBJ2-1	NA
ASNARGNSPLH	TRBV19	TRBJ1-6	NA